The source of this TCR beta chain is a study of shared T cell receptors in the human thymus. Trimming removed 1 base from V and 9 bases from J; junction bases left unmatched: 12. This CDR3 is 18 amino acids long. Per germline, CDR1 LGHNA and CDR2 YSLEER. Sequencing was performed with immunoSEQ multiplex PCR; in TCRdb, only in-frame clones are kept and a portion is missing. This table has approximately 580,000 clones, more than 75% appearing once. This same sample was also part of a study on human thymus T cells. That study adds: The people who donated were healthy Finnish babies having corrective surgery for congenital heart defects. Thymus specimens were resections from corrective heart surgery. In unrelated individuals, thymic repertoires overlapped highly, according to related research.

The rearrangement links TRBV4-3 to TRBJ2-3, with 14 bases identical to TRBD2. The sequence derives from a boy less than two years old with a congenital heart defect. Sample: thymocytes. CDR3 residues: CASSQAQRLAGGPITQYF. The CDR3 coding sequence is TGCGCCAGCAGCCAAGCCCAGAGACTAGCGGGAGGGCCGATAACGCAGTATTTT.